These T cell receptor beta chains were read from a single sample in a study of blood T cell repertoires in COVID-19. Clones were sequenced by immunoSEQ multiplex PCR, and TCRdb holds only the in-frame ones, with some missing. The data hold some 240,000 clones, with 75% to 90% observed a single time. Material: PBMCs or T cells enriched from blood (not recorded which). Receptor source: a woman between 40 and 50 years old with acute COVID-19. Both conserved end residues are part of each CDR3. A clone size is listed for some rows: how often the clone was seen (once, few, many), or a class if it is expanded.

j_gene,v_gene,abundance,CDR3aa
TRBJ1-4,TRBV10-2,few,CASSPTSGATNEKLFF
TRBJ2-1,TRBV6-5,.,CASSYSRRELGNEQFF
TRBJ2-3,TRBV7-3,few,CASSLSGRSTDTQYF
TRBJ2-1,TRBV10-2,.,CASSEISALSYNEQFF
TRBJ2-5,TRBV6-2/TRBV6-3,.,CASSYHSPGQGETQYF
TRBJ1-6,TRBV6-1,.,CASSDQKNSPLHF
TRBJ2-2,TRBV3-1/TRBV3-2,few,CASSQDRGGVSTGELFF
TRBJ1-2,TRBV6-6,once,CASRGTGNYGYTF
TRBJ2-5,TRBV6-5,.,CASRKEARETQYF
TRBJ2-2,TRBV6-4,.,CASSDSGRVGELFF
TRBJ2-7,TRBV27,.,CASRIYEREIFEQYF
TRBJ2-7,TRBV5-6,.,CASSSKGGLAGRPDEQYF
TRBJ2-7,TRBV30,once,CAWSVGLAGSYEQYF
TRBJ1-2,TRBV5-1,.,CASKRSVRYGYTF
TRBJ2-1,TRBV6-2/TRBV6-3,.,CASSSIAGGPQFF
TRBJ2-1,TRBV5-1,.,CASSLVAGVVNEQFF
TRBJ2-1,TRBV6-1,.,CASSEAWLAGRTYNEQFF
TRBJ2-7,TRBV18,.,CASSPLGSYEQYF
TRBJ1-4,TRBV11-3,.,CASSLLGGGEKLFF
TRBJ1-1,TRBV6-5,few,CASSRSGVTEAFF